This TCR beta chain was documented in a study of T cells expressing NK-cell markers. From the 5' RACE reads, TCRdb lists one entry per CDR3 protein and no DNA. In all, the sample yields about 380,000 distinct CDR3 sequences. The CDR3 length is 14 residues. The germline gives CDR1 MNHEY, CDR2 SVGAGI. This receptor was taken from a man aged 18 to 69 in good health. The chain uses TRBV6-5 and TRBJ2-7; TCRdb names TRBD1, which stays unverified in the absence of DNA. The specimen was blood T cells: a sorted CD56 or NKG2C T cell subset, CD4+ or CD8+ T cells, or bulk PBMC T cells (not recorded which). The CDR3: CASRYGGATYEQYF.